Each of the 4 T cell receptor beta chains below was sequenced from the same sample in a study of Ad26.COV2.S vaccination and SARS-CoV-2 variants. Sample treatment: over 15 received Ad26.COV2.S at low or high dose, single or two shots; 5 received placebo; per-sample allocation not given. On day 63 after the first injection, vaccine and placebo recipients gave samples. TCRdb's table, derived via immunoSEQ multiplex PCR, lists solely in-frame clones and lacks some. The repertoire holds approximately 350,000 clones, with more than 75% as singletons. The material was peripheral blood, obtained in a trial of Ad26.COV2.S vaccine versus placebo. These TCRs come from a person aged 18-65 years who received the Ad26.COV2.S COVID-19 vaccine or a placebo.

The V call is TRBV30, the J call TRBJ1-2; 7 bases are a match to TRBD1. CDR1 and CDR2 from the germline V gene are GTSNPN and SVGIG (reference sequence). The CDR3 length is 14 residues. V trimming: 3 bases; J trimming: 2 bases; junction bases outside the gene matches: 6. The CDR3 coding sequence is TGTGCCTGGAGAAAAACAGGGGCCAACTATGGCTACACCTTC. Translated: CAWRKTGANYGYTF.

The V and J genes are TRBV7-9 and TRBJ2-5; no firm D call. Trimming left V 2 bases short and J 1 base short, with 5 bases between. Germline-derived CDR1 and CDR2 are SEHNR and FQNEAQ (reference sequence). The CDR3 has 13 residues. In nucleotides, the CDR3 is TGTGCCAGCAGCTTATGGCTCCAAGAGACCCAGTACTTC. Its protein is CASSLWLQETQYF.

This chain's CDR3 is CASSKRARQETQYF. CDR3 nucleotides: TGCGCCAGCAGCAAACGGGCCCGCCAAGAGACCCAGTACTTC. The chain recombines TRBV4-3 with TRBJ2-5; D unresolved. The V gene lost 5 bases and the J gene lost 1 base, with 11 bases spanning the gap. This CDR3 region has 14 residues. Germline assignment: CDR1 LGHNA and CDR2 YSLEER.

V is TRBV12-3 or TRBV12-4 and J is TRBJ1-4; D ambiguous. Trimming removed 1 base at V and 7 bases at J, with 7 bases between. The CDR3 has 13 residues. CDR3: CASSLGLAEKLFF. The CDR3 DNA sequence: TGTGCCAGCAGTTTAGGTCTGGCTGAAAAACTGTTTTTT.